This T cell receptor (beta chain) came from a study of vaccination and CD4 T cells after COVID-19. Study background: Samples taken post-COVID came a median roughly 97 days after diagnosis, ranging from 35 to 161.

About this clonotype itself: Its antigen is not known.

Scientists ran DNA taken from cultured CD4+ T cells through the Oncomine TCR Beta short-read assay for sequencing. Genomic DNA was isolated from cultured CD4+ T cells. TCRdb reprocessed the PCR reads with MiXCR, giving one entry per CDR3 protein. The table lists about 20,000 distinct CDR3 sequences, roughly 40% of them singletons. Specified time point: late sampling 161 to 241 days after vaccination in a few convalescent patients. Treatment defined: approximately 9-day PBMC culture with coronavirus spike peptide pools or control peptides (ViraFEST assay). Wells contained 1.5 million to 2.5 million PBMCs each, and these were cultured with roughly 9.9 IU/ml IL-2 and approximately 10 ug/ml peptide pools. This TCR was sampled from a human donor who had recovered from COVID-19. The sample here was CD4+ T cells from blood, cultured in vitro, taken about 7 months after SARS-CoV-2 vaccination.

The CDR3 DNA is TGTGCCAGCAGCCTGGGACAGGGGGAGACCCAGTACTTC. Its protein is CASSLGQGETQYF. The chain couples TRBV5-4 to TRBJ2-5, with 10 bases identical to TRBD1. The CDR3 consists of 13 residues. V trimming: 4 bases; J trimming: 5 bases; junction bases outside the gene matches: 2. CDR1 and CDR2 from the germline V gene are SGHNT and YYREEE (reference sequence).